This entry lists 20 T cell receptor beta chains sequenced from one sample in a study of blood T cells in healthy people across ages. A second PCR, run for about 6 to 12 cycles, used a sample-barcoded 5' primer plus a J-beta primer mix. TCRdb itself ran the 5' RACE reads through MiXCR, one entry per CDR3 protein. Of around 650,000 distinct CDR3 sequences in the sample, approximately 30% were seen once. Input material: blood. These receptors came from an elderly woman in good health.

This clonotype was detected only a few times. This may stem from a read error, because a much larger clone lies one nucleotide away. This chain's CDR3 is CASSPRSGGPHNEQYF. The CDR3 nucleotides are TGTGCCAGCTCACCGCGAAGCGGGGGTCCCCACAATGAGCAGTACTTC. The rearrangement links TRBV18 to TRBJ2-5; TRBD2 agrees at 8 bases. Germline lookup yields CDR1 KGHSH and CDR2 LQKENI. CDR3 length: 16 residues. V lost 3 bases to trimming and J lost 11 bases; unmatched junction nucleotides: 17.

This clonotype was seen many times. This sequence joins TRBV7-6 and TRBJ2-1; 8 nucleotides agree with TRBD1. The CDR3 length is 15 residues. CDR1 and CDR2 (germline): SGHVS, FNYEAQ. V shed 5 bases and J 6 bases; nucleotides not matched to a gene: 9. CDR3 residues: CASSGARGPLNEQFF. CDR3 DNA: TGTGCCAGCAGCGGGGCCAGGGGGCCACTCAATGAGCAGTTCTTC.

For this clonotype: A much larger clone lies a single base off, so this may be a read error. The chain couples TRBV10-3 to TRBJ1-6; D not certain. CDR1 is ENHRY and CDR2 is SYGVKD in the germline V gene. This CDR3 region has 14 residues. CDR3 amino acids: CAISGSERNSPPHF. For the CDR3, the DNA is TGTGCCATCAGTGGTTCGGAGAGGAATTCACCCCCCCACTTT.

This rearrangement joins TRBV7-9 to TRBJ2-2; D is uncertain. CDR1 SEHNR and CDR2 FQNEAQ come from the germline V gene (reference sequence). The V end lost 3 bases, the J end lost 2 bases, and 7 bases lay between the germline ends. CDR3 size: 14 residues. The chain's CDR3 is CASSFDLNTGELFF. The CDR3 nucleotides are TGTGCCAGCAGCTTCGACCTAAACACCGGGGAGCTGTTTTTT.

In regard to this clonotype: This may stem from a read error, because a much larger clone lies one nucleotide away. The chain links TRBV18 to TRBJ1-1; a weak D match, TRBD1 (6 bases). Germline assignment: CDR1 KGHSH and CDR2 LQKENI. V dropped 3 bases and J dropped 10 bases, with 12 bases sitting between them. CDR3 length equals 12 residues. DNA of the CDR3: TGTGCCAGCTCACCCGCCGGGGGCCGAGCTTTCTTT. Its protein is CASSPAGGRAFF. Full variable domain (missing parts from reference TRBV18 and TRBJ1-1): NAGVMQNPRHLVRRRGQEARLRCSPMKGHSHVYWYRQLPEEGLKFMVYLQKENIIDESGMPKERFSAEFPKEGPSILRIQQVVRGDSAAYFCASSPAGGRAFFGQGTRLTVV.

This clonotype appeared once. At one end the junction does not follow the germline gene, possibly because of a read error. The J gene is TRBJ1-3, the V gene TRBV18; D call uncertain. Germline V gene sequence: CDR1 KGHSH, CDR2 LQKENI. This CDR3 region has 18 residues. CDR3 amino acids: CASSSRSTALSSGNAIYF. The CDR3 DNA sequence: TGTGCCAGCTCATCACGGAGCACAGCACTTAGCTCTGGAAACGCCATATATTTT.

Here the CDR3 reads CASSDLRGKNTEAFF. The CDR3 nucleotides read TGTGCCAGCAGTGACCTCAGGGGGAAGAACACTGAAGCTTTCTTT. The genes are TRBV2 and TRBJ1-1, with 7 bases matching TRBD1. The CDR3 is 15 residues long. V trimming: 3 bases; J trimming: 1 base; junction bases outside the gene matches: 5. CDR1 is SNHLY, CDR2 FYNNEI, per germline.

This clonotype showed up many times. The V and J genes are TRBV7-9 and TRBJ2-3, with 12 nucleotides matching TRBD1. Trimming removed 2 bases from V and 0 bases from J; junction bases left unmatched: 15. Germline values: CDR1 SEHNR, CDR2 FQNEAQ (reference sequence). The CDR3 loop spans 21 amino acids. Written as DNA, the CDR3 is TGTGCCAGCAGCTTACAAAGGAGCGGGACAGGGGGCACCTCTAGCACAGATACGCAGTATTTT. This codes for CASSLQRSGTGGTSSTDTQYF.

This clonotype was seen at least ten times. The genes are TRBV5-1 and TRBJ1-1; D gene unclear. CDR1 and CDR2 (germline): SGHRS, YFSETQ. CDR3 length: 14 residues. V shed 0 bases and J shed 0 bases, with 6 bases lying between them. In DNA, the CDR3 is TGCGCCAGCAGCTTGGAAGGGTTGAACACTGAAGCTTTCTTT. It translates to CASSLEGLNTEAFF.

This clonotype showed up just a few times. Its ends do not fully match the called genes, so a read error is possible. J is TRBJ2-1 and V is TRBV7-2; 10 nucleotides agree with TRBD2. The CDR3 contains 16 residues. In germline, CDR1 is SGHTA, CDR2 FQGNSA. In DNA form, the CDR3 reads TGTGCCAGCAGCTTAAGTGGGACTAGCGCCTATAATGAGCAGTTCTTC. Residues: CASSLSGTSAYNEQFF.

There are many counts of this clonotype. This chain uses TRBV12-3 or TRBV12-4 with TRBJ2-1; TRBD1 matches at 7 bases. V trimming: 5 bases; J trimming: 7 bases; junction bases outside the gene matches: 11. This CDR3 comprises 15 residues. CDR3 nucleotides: TGTGCCAGCAGTCAACGACAGGGACGGAGGAATGAGCAGTTCTTC. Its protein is CASSQRQGRRNEQFF.

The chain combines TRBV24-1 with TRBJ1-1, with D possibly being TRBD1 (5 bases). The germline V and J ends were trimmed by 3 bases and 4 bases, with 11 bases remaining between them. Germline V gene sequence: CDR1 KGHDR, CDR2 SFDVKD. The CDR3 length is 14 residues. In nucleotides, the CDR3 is TGTGCCACCAGTGATGGCGGGAGGGGCACTGAAGCTTTCTTT. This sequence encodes CATSDGGRGTEAFF.

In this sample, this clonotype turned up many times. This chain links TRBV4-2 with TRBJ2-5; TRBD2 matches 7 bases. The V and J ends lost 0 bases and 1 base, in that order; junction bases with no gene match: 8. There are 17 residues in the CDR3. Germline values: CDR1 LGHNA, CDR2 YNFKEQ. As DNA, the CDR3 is TGTGCCAGCAGCCAAGACGGAGCGGGGAGCCGCCAAGAGACCCAGTACTTC. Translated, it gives CASSQDGAGSRQETQYF.

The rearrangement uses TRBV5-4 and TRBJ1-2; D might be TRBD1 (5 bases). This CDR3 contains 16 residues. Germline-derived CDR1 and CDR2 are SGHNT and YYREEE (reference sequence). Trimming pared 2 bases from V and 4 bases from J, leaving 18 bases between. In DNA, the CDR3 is TGTGCCAGCAGCTTCGGGACTCGCCCCTCGGGCTATGGCTACACCTTC. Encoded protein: CASSFGTRPSGYGYTF.

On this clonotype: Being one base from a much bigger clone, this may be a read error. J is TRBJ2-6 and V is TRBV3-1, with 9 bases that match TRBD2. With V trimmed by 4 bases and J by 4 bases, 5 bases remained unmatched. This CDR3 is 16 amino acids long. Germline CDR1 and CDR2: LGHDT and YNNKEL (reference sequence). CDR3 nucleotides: TGTGCCAGCAGCCTAGCGGGGGTTGGAGGGGCCAACGTCCTGACTTTC. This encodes CASSLAGVGGANVLTF.

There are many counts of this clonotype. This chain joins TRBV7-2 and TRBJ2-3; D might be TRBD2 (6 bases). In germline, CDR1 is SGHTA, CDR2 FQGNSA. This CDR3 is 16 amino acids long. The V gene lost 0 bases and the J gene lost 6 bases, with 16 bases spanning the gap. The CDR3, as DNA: TGTGCCAGCAGCTTAGCGGGGGTGGGGGGATCCGATACGCAGTATTTT. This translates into CASSLAGVGGSDTQYF.

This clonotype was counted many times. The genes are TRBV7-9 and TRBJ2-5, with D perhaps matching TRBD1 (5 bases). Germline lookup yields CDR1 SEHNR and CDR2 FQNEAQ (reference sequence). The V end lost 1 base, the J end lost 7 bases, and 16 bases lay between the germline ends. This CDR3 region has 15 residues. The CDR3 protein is CASSLGRRREGTQYF. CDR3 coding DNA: TGTGCCAGCAGCTTAGGACGCCGCAGGGAAGGGACCCAGTACTTC.

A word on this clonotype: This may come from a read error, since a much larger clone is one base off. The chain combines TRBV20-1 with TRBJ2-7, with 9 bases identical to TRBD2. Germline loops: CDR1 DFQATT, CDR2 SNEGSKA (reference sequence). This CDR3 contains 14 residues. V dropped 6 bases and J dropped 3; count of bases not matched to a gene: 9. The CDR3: CSAATSGSCYEQYF. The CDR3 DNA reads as TGCAGTGCCGCGACTAGCGGATCCTGCTACGAGCAGTACTTC.

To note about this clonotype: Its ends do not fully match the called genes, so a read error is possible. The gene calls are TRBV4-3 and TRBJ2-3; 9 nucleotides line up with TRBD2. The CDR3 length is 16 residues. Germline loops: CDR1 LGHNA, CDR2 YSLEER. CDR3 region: CTSSQGAGGTSDTQYF. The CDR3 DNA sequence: TGCACCAGCAGCCAAGGGGCGGGAGGGACCTCAGATACGCAGTATTTT.

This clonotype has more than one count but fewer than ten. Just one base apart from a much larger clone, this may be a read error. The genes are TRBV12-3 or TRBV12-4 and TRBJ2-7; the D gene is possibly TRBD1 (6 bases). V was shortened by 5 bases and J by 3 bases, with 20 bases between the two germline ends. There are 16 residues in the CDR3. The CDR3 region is CASSLSGLRGCYEQYF. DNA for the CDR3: TGTGCCAGCAGTCTCTCCGGACTCAGGGGCTGCTACGAGCAGTACTTC.